This record looks at one TCR beta chain sequence and its context. Its antigen is not yet known. No base qualities exist here, and no much larger clone lies one base off it. CDR1 SQVTM and CDR2 ANQGSEA were looked up in the germline V gene. The CDR3 holds 15 amino acids from the cysteine to the phenylalanine. CDR3 DNA only is kept here, 45 bases in frame from base 1. A constant-region primer and ProtoScript II reverse transcriptase were used to reverse-transcribe TCRbeta-specific cDNA from approximately 550 ng total RNA. The TCRbeta libraries were prepared through three rounds of nested multiplex PCR following a slightly modified ARM-PCR procedure. Multiplex TRBV1-TRBV30 forward primers and a Cbeta reverse primer were used in the first two PCR rounds, each of which was run for around 9 cycles. Sample barcodes and Illumina adapters were added in a final 25-cycle PCR using Deep VentR polymerase. Before sequencing, amplicons between 200 and 500 bp were purified from gel using a QIAquick gel extraction kit. TCRbeta amplicons were sequenced on an Illumina HiSeq 2500 with 250-bp paired-end reads. As for the original processing: To recover full CDR3 sequences, reads were quality-trimmed using Trimmomatic v0.33 and paired reads were then merged using FLASH v1.2.11. V, D and J germline segments were assigned to the rearranged TCRbeta sequences using MiGEC v1.2.1b. Clonotype statistics, along with Shannon-Wiener diversity indices, were calculated using VDJtools v1.0.0. To cut down on sampling bias, every analysis after diversity analysis relied on just the 250 most abundant clonotypes from each sample. The public reads were reprocessed in TCRdb via fastp at Q25 and MiXCR, keeping in-frame beta chains. When rows share a CDR3 protein, they turn into one entry using the most common DNA and genes. These V and J calls rely on TCRdb rather than the paper's analysis. The sample records nearly 200,000 distinct CDR3 sequences, about 61% of which are singletons. The ten largest account for approximately 7% of the sample.

Blood RNA was extracted from unsorted whole blood with TRIzol reagent; germline DNA came from the DNeasy Blood & Tissue kit. At the time of sampling, the patients had chronic HBV infection and had not received any treatment. Before surgery, 4 to 5 milliliters of peripheral blood were collected into K2EDTA tubes. The data were taken from a study of tumor-infiltrating lymphocytes in primary liver carcinoma (dated 2017 in TCRdb). About the study as a whole: Between late 2015 and early 2016, about 5 patients in China with histopathologically diagnosed primary liver carcinoma had their tumors surgically resected. Hepatocellular carcinoma (four) or combined HCC and intrahepatic cholangiocarcinoma (one) was present in the five patients, who were three men and two women aged 30 to 69 years. TCRbeta repertoire sequencing covered 35 specimens from 5 patients: roughly 25 tumor regions, 5 adjacent noncancerous liver tissues and 5 peripheral blood samples. Reproducibility between technical replicate repertoires was high, with correlation coefficients above 0.95 and mean shared-clone rates roughly 0.86. Each sample produced roughly 3.5 to 7.13 million productive TCRbeta reads, and read depth showed no significant difference between tissue types. The five patients had tumors of stage T1-T3 N0M0, with maximum diameters ranging from 4.2 to 10 cm. Across five regions of each liver tumor, along with adjacent normal tissue and blood, the study brought together TCRbeta repertoire sequencing, expression microarrays and whole-exome sequencing. What the authors observed across the whole study: Comparison of CD4+ and CD8+ T cell repertoires was precluded by the use of bulk unsorted samples. Only the TCR beta chain was sequenced, so true repertoire diversity is likely underestimated because unpaired alpha chains were not captured. Pairs of tumor regions showed greater repertoire overlap (mean 36%) than tumor-adjacent pairs (approximately 17%) or tumor-blood pairs (roughly 14%), which is consistent with antigen-driven expansion. The study included only four to six patients, and the authors note findings should be validated in a larger study. The top 250 clones accounted for a significantly greater share of the repertoire in tumors than in blood (p = 0.039).

The chain joins TRBV29-1 to TRBJ2-5, with 10 bases aligning to TRBD1. The sequence was obtained from a woman aged 55-69 years with primary liver carcinoma and hepatitis B virus infection. Sequenced material: peripheral blood. The DNA sequence follows: TGCAGTGTGGAAGGGGGGACAGGGGACCGAGAGACCCAGTACTTC. This is translated as CSVEGGTGDRETQYF.